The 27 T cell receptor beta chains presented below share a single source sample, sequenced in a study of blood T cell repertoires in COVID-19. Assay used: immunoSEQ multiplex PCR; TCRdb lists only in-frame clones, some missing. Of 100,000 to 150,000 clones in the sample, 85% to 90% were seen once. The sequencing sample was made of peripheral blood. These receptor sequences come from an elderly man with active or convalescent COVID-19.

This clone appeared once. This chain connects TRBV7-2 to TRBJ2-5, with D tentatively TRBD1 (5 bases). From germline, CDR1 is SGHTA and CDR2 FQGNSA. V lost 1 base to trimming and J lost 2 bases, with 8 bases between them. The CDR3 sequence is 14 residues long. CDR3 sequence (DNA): TGTGCCAGCAGCTTAGTTTACAGGCAAGAGACCCAGTACTTC. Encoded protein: CASSLVYRQETQYF. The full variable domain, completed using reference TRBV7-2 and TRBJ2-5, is GAGVSQSPSNKVTEKGKDVELRCDPISGHTALYWYRQSLGQGLEFLIYFQGNSAPDKSGLPSDRFSAERTGGSVSTLTIQRTQQEDSAVYLCASSLVYRQETQYFGPGTRLLVL.

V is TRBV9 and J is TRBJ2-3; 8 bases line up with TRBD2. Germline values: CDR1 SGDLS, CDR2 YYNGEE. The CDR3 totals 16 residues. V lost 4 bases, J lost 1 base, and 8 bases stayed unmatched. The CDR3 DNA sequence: TGTGCCAGCAGCCTCCCTTTGCGGGAGGGCACAGATACGCAGTATTTT. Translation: CASSLPLREGTDTQYF.

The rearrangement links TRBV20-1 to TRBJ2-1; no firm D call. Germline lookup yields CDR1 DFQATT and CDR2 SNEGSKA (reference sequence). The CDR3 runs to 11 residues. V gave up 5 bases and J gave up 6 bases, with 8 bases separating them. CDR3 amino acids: CSAPRSNEQFF. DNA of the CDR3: TGCAGTGCTCCTAGGTCCAATGAGCAGTTCTTC.

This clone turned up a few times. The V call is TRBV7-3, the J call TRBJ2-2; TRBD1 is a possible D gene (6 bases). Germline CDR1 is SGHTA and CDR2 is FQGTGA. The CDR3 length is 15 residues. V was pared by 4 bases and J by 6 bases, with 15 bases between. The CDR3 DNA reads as TGTGCCAGCAGCTCTACAGGGACGGGCGCCGGGGAGCTGTTTTTT. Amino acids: CASSSTGTGAGELFF. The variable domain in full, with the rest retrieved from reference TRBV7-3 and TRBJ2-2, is GAGVSQTPSNKVTEKGKYVELRCDPISGHTALYWYRQSLGQGPEFLIYFQGTGAADDSGLPNDRFFAVRPEGSVSTLKIQRTERGDSAVYLCASSSTGTGAGELFFGEGSRLTVL.

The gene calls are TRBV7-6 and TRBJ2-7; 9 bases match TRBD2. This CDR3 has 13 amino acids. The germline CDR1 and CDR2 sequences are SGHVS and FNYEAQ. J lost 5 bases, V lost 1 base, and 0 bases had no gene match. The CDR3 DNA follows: TGTGCCAGCAGCTTAGGCGGGGGGGACGAGCAGTACTTC. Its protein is CASSLGGGDEQYF.

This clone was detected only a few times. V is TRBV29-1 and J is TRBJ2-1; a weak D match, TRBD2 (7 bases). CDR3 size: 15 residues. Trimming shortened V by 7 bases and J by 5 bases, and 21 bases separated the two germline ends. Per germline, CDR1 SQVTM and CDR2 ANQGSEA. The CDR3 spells CSGGGRDFFHNEQFF. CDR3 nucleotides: TGCAGCGGGGGGGGCCGGGATTTCTTCCACAATGAGCAGTTCTTC.

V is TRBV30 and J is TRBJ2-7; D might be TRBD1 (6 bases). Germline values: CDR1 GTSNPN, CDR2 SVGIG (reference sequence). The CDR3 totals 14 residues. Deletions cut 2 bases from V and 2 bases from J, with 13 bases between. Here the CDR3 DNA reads TGTGCCTGGAGTCCCGGGACAACAACCTACGAGCAGTACTTC. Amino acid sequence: CAWSPGTTTYEQYF.

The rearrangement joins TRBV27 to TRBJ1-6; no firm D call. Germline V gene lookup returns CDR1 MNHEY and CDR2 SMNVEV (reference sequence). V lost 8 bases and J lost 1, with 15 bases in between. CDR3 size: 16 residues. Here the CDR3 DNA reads TGTGCCAGCTCCCCTCGGCGGGAATCCTATAATTCACCCCTCCACTTT. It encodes CASSPRRESYNSPLHF.

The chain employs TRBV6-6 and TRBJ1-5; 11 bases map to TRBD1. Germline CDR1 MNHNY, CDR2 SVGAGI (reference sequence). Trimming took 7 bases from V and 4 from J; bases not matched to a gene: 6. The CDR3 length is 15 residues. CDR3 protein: CASTPGTGGNQPQHF. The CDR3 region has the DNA TGTGCCAGCACCCCGGGGACAGGGGGAAATCAGCCCCAGCATTTT.

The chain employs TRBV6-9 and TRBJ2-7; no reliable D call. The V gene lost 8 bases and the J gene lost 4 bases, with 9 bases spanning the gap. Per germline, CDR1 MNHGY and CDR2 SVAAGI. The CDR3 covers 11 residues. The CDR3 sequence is CASRREYEQYF. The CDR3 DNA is TGTGCCAGCCGAAGAGAATACGAGCAGTACTTC.

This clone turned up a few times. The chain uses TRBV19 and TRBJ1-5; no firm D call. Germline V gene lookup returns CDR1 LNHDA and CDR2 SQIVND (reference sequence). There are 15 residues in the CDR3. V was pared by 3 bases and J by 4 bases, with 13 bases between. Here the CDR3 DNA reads TGTGCCAGTAGTATCAGCAGGTCTGGGAATCAGCCCCAGCATTTT. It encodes CASSISRSGNQPQHF.

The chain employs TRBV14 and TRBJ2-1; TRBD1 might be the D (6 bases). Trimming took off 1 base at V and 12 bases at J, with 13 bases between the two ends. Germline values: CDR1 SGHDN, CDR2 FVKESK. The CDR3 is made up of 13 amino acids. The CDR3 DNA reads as TGTGCCAGCAGCCAAGGGACAGCTGGAAGGCAGTTCTTC. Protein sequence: CASSQGTAGRQFF. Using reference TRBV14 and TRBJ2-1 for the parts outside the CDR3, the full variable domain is EAGVTQFPSHSVIEKGQTVTLRCDPISGHDNLYWYRRVMGKEIKFLLHFVKESKQDESGMPNNRFLAERTGGTYSTLKVQPAELEDSGVYFCASSQGTAGRQFFGPGTRLTVL.

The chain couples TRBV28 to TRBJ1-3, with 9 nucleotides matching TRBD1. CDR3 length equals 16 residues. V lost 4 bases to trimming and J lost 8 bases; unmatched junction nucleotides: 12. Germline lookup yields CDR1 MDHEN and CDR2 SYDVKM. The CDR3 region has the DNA TGTGCCAGCAGTTCAATCCTCCGGGACAGGGTTGACACCATATATTTT. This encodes CASSSILRDRVDTIYF.

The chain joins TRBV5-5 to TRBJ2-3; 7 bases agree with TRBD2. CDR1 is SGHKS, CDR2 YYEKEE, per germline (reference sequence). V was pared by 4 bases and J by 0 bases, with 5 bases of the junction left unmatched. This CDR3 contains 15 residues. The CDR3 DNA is TGTGCCAGCAGCCTAGCTAGCGGTAGCACAGATACGCAGTATTTT. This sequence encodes CASSLASGSTDTQYF.

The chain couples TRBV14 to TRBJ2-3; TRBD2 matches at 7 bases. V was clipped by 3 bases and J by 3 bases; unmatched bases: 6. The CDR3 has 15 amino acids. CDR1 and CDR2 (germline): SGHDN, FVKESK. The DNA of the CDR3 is TGTGCCAGCAGCCACGGACTAGAGGGTACAGATACGCAGTATTTT. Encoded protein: CASSHGLEGTDTQYF.

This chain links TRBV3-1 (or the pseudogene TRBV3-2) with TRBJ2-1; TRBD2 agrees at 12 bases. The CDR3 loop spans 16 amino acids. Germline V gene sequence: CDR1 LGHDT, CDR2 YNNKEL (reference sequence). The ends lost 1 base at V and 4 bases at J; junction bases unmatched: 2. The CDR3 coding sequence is TGTGCCAGCAGCCAAGCTAGCGGGGGGGCATACAATGAGCAGTTCTTC. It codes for CASSQASGGAYNEQFF.

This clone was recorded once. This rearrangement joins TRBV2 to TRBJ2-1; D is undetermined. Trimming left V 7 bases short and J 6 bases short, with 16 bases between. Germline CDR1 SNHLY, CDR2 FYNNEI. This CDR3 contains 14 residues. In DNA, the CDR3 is TGTGCCAGCAAATCGGGTCCGTCTGGCAATGAGCAGTTCTTC. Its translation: CASKSGPSGNEQFF.

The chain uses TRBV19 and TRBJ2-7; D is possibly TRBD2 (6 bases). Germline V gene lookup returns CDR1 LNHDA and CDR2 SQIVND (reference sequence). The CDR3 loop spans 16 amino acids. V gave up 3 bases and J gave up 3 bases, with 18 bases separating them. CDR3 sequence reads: CASSIPFGRTNYEQYF. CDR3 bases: TGTGCCAGTAGTATCCCCTTCGGGAGAACAAACTACGAGCAGTACTTC.

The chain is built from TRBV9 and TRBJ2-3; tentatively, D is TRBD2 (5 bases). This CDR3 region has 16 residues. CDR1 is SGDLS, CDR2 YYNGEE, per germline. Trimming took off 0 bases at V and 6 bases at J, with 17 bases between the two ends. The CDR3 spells CASSVEGSRRVDTQYF. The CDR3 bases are TGTGCCAGCAGCGTAGAGGGTAGTAGGCGGGTCGATACGCAGTATTTT.

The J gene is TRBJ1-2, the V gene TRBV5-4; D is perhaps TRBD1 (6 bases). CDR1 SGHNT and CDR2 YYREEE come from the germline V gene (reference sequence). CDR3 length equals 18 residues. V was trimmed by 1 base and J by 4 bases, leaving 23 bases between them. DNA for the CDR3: TGTGCCAGCAGCTTGACTAGGATGGCGGGGGGCAATATCTATGGCTACACCTTC. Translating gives CASSLTRMAGGNIYGYTF.

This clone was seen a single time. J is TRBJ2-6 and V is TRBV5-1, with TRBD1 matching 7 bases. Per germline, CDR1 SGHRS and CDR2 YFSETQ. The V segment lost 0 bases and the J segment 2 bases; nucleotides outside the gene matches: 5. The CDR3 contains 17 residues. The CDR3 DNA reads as TGCGCCAGCAGCTTGGCTCAAGGGGGCGCTGGGGCCAACGTCCTGACTTTC. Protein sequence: CASSLAQGGAGANVLTF.

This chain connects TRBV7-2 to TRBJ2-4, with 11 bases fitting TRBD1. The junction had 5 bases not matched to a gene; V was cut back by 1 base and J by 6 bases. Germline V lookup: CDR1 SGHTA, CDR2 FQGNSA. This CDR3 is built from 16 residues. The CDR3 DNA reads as TGTGCCAGCAGCTTAGGGACAGGGGGCGCGATAAACATTCAGTACTTC. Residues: CASSLGTGGAINIQYF.

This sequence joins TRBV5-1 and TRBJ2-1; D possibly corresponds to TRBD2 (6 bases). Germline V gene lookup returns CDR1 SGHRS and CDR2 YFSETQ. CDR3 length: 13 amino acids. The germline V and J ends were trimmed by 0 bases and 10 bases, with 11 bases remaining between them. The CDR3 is CASSLDSGGEQFF. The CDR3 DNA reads TGCGCCAGCAGCTTGGATAGCGGAGGAGAGCAGTTCTTC.

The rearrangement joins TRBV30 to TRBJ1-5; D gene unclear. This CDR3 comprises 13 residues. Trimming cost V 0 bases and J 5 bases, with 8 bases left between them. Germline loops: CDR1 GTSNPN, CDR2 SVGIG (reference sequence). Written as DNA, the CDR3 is TGTGCCTGGAGTGTCGGTATTTATCAGCCCCAGCATTTT. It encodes CAWSVGIYQPQHF. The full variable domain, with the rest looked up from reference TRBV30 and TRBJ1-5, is SQTIHQWPATLVQPVGSPLSLECTVEGTSNPNLYWYRQAAGRGLQLLFYSVGIGQISSEVPQNLSASRPQDRQFILSSKKLLLSDSGFYLCAWSVGIYQPQHFGDGTRLSIL.

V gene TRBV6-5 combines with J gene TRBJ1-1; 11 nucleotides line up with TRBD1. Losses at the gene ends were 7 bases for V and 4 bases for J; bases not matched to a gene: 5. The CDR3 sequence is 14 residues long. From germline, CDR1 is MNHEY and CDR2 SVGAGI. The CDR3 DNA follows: TGTGCCAGCACCGGACAGGGGGCGATCACTGAAGCTTTCTTT. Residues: CASTGQGAITEAFF.

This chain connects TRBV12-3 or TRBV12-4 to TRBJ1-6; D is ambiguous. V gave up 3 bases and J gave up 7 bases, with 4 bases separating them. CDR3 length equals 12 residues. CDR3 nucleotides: TGTGCCAGCAGTTTGAGGAATTCACCCCTCCACTTT. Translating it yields CASSLRNSPLHF.

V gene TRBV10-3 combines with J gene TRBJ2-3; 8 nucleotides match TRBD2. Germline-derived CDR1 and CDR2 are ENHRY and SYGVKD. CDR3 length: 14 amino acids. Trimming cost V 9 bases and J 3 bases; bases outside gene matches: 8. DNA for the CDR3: TGTGCCATTCGAGCTGGACTAGCAACAGATACGCAGTATTTT. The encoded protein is CAIRAGLATDTQYF.